This T cell receptor beta chain was sequenced during a study of T-cell memory formation after mild COVID-19 (TCRdb year 2021). As for the study more broadly: TCR sequence clusters from the two donors were largely donor specific. T-cell clones expanding and contracting after mild COVID-19 in a couple of donors were tracked by longitudinal TCRalpha and TCRbeta repertoire sequencing. The cohort comprised two young, previously healthy adult volunteers, one female and one male.

The V and J ends are trimmed by 7 bases and 5 bases, leaving 25 bases between them. Measured from the cysteine to the phenylalanine, the CDR3 is 17 residues long. Just CDR3 DNA is preserved here, 51 bases in frame from base 1. The germline V gene encodes CDR1 MNHNY and CDR2 SVGAGI (reference sequence). The data were produced on an Illumina NovaSeq 6000. TCRalpha and TCRbeta cDNA libraries were built by 5'RACE with constant-segment primers, adding sample barcodes and unique molecular identifiers. RNA was extracted from every sample with Trizol reagent. Libraries were amplified in two PCR steps, with a second sample barcode and Illumina TruSeq adapters added in the second step. Sequencing of libraries was performed on an Illumina NovaSeq with 2 x 150 bp paired-end reads. The original methods were these. Demultiplexing of reads and collapsing into UMI-guided consensus sequences were performed with migec v1.2.7. Using mixcr v2.1.11, UMI consensuses were aligned to TRA and TRB V and J templates and then assembled into clonotypes. A clonotype was counted as expanded or contracted only when both edgeR and NoisET called the clonotype significant, with the noise models trained on biological replicates. For edgeR calls, the thresholds were a false discovery rate-adjusted p below 0.01 and a log2 fold-change of 1. As an exploratory analysis of dynamics, PCA with hierarchical clustering was applied to max-normalized trajectories of the 1000 most abundant clonotypes. The CD4 or CD8 phenotype of responding clones was assigned using the separately sequenced CD4+ and CD8+ repertoires. TCRdb trimmed the raw reads at Q25, called clones with MiXCR and kept productive beta chains. Here each entry gathers all rows of one CDR3 protein and keeps the most common genes and DNA. These V and J calls are TCRdb output, not the study's own analysis. This sample is represented by roughly 280,000 distinct CDR3 sequences; around 8% of them were singletons. Roughly 23% of the sample lies in the top ten.

Paper-wide results and their limitations: Contracting CD4+ clones were found mainly in CM and EM memory subsets, while CD8+ clones were enriched in EMRA. The second-wave clones that peaked on day 37 were not confirmed to be SARS-CoV-2 specific. The study included only two mild cases, and larger cohorts that include severe cases with pre-infection samples were judged to be necessary. Some responding clones were detected in pre-infection memory, suggesting pre-existing cross-reactive memory T cells joined the SARS-CoV-2 response. From day 15 to 85, contracting clones showed balanced CD4/CD8 phenotypes, whereas a second wave of clones that expanded from day 15 to 37 leaned towards CD4+.

This clonotype was seen a handful of times. Its antigen is still unknown. Base qualities are missing; no much larger clone stands one base away. Ficoll-Paque density gradient centrifugation was the method used to isolate PBMCs. This TCR came from a man between 18 and 35 years old who had mild COVID-19 (a few samples of this study predate the infection). The sample titles of this study are shuffled in the database, so cell type and time point are left out; the donor was told from shared clones. The chain is assembled from TRBV6-6 and TRBJ2-3; the D call is possibly TRBD1 or TRBD2, each sharing 5 bases. The sequencing input was PBMCs or a T cell subset sorted from them (not recorded which). The DNA sequence is given as TGTGCCAGCACCAAGCCCGGGGTGAAGTTTAGGGGAGATACGCAGTATTTT. This yields the protein CASTKPGVKFRGDTQYF.